These 29 T cell receptor beta chains originate from one sample sequenced in a study of T cell clonality in common variable immunodeficiency. Measured with immunoSEQ multiplex PCR; TCRdb has only the in-frame clones, and not every one. The sample has 25,000 to 35,000 clones, none seen only once. Sequencing used peripheral blood mononuclear cells. The receptors were sampled from a person aged 18-70 years in good health.

This clone was recorded a few times. CDR3 DNA, as far as it was read: TGTGCCAGCAGCCGTACTCCCTCCTACGAG. Amino acid sequence: CASSRTPSYE. The CDR3 reads in full as CASSRTPSYEQYF. V usage is TRBV7-9 and J usage is TRBJ2-7; D unclear. The read ends 3 residues early relative to the CDR3; the germline J gene fills the gap. V lost 5 bases and J lost 0, with 8 bases in between. The CDR3 is 13 residues long. Germline V gene data show CDR1 as SEHNR and CDR2 as FQNEAQ (reference sequence).

Many counts were recorded for this clone. The read gets to within 3 residues of the CDR3 end, and the germline J gene fills in the rest. V usage is TRBV2 and J usage is TRBJ2-4; no definite D call. The CDR3 contains 15 residues. Germline V lookup: CDR1 SNHLY, CDR2 FYNNEI. The V and J ends lost 7 bases and 0 bases respectively, with 13 bases between them. Here the CDR3 reads CASTPADIAKNIQYF. The sequenced part of the CDR3 DNA is TGTGCCAGCACCCCCGCGGATATAGCCAAAAACATT.

This clone was counted ten times or more. The read terminates 3 residues before the CDR3 end, so the remaining end is supplied by the germline J gene. The J gene is TRBJ2-3, the V gene TRBV19; 7 bases line up with TRBD2. Germline CDR1 reads LNHDA; CDR2 reads SQIVND (reference sequence). The CDR3 is made up of 11 amino acids. Trimming cost V 9 bases and J 6 bases; bases outside gene matches: 3. CDR3 amino acids: CASRTSDTQYF. Incomplete CDR3 DNA: TGTGCCAGCCGGACTAGTGATACG.

A note on this clone: Read data end 3 residues before the CDR3 end; the end is taken from the germline J gene. The chain links TRBV11-2 to TRBJ2-7, with 8 positions matching TRBD2. CDR1 and CDR2 (germline): SGHAT, FQNNGV. This CDR3 is built from 13 residues. With V trimmed by 4 bases and J by 6 bases, 5 bases remained unmatched. The covered CDR3 bases are TGTGCCAGCAGCTCCGGGACTAGTAGCGAG. It translates to CASSSGTSSE. The entire CDR3 is CASSSGTSSEQYF.

This clone turned up a few times. With the read ending 3 residues before the CDR3 end, the germline J gene is used to fill in that end. The chain combines TRBV11-3 with TRBJ2-7; D possibly corresponds to TRBD1 (6 bases). Germline CDR1 reads SGHNT; CDR2 reads YENEEA. V was trimmed by 3 bases and J by 2 bases, leaving 8 bases between them. This CDR3 has 13 residues. The part of the CDR3 DNA that was read is TGTGCCAGCAGCTTCTACAGGGCCTACGAG. Translation: CASSFYRAYE. The entire CDR3 protein reads CASSFYRAYEQYF.

As for this clone: Read sequence stops 3 residues before the CDR3 end, and the germline J gene provides the missing end. The chain links TRBV10-2 to TRBJ1-1; tentative D call: TRBD1 (6 bases). Germline V gene sequence: CDR1 WSHSY, CDR2 SAAADI. This CDR3 comprises 13 residues. V was cut by 6 bases and J by 4 bases, with 12 bases left in between. The sequenced part of the CDR3 DNA is TGCGCCAGCAGCCAACCAGGGGCCACTGAA. This encodes CASSQPGATE. In full, the CDR3 reads CASSQPGATEAFF.

This clone was counted between two and nine times. With the read ending 3 residues before the CDR3 end, the germline J gene is used to fill in that end. The V and J genes are TRBV7-6 and TRBJ2-3, with 8 bases fitting TRBD2. Germline CDR1 reads SGHVS; CDR2 reads FNYEAQ. The ends lost 1 base at V and 2 bases at J; junction bases unmatched: 5. The CDR3 contains 16 residues. CDR3 DNA (partial): TGTGCCAGCAGCTTAGGGACTAGCACAAACACAGATACG. Translated: CASSLGTSTNTDT. The complete CDR3 protein is CASSLGTSTNTDTQYF. The variable domain in full, with the rest retrieved from reference TRBV7-6 and TRBJ2-3, is GAGVSQSPRYKVTKRGQDVALRCDPISGHVSLYWYRQALGQGPEFLTYFNYEAQQDKSGLPNDRFSAERPEGSISTLTIQRTEQRDSAMYRCASSLGTSTNTDTQYFGPGTRLTVL.

This clone was observed many times. The CDR3 extends 3 residues past the end of the read, so its final part is completed from the germline J gene. The genes are TRBV20-1 and TRBJ2-4, with TRBD1 as a possible D gene (5 bases). The CDR3 runs 12 residues. CDR1 and CDR2 (germline): DFQATT, SNEGSKA (reference sequence). The CDR3 is CSAPATVYGQYF. The DNA read from the CDR3 is TGCAGTGCTCCCGCGACAGTCTATGGT.

This clone was counted only a few times. The junction and the germline gene differ at one end; a read error may be behind it. CDR3 DNA, as far as it was read: TGTGCTAGCAGCACACCTGGCGGGGGAGAGACC. It encodes CASSTPGGGET. The entire CDR3 is CASSTPGGGETQYF. The rearrangement links TRBV7-7 to TRBJ2-5; 7 bases are a match to TRBD2. The CDR3 end is not reached by the read, which stops 3 residues before it; the germline J gene fills it in. Germline V gene data show CDR1 as SSHAT and CDR2 as FNYEAQ (reference sequence). The CDR3 length is 14 residues.

Ten or more counts support this clone. The sequenced fragment ends 3 residues before the CDR3 boundary, so the rest is inferred from the germline J gene. The V and J genes are TRBV30 and TRBJ1-2, with a weak D call TRBD1 (6 bases). The CDR3 is 14 residues long. Germline CDR1 is GTSNPN and CDR2 is SVGIG (reference sequence). Partial CDR3 DNA: TGTGCCTGGAGTTTAGGGGGGGAGCTATGGCAT. Protein product: CAWSLGGELWH. The complete CDR3 reads CAWSLGGELWHYTF.

This clone has at least ten counts. The read terminates 3 residues before the CDR3 end, so the remaining end is supplied by the germline J gene. The rearrangement links TRBV2 to TRBJ2-7; 10 bases match TRBD2. J lost 4 bases, V lost 3 bases, and 9 bases had no gene match. The CDR3 has 16 amino acids. From germline, CDR1 is SNHLY and CDR2 FYNNEI. The chain's CDR3 is CASSEPSSGRAYEQYF. Incomplete CDR3 DNA: TGTGCCAGCAGTGAGCCGTCTAGCGGGAGAGCTTACGAG.

The CDR3 sequence is CASSFRDSEKLFF. The DNA read from the CDR3 is TGTGCCAGCAGCTTCCGAGACAGTGAAAAG. This chain connects TRBV11-1 to TRBJ2-2; TRBD1 might be the D (5 bases). The CDR3 end lies 3 residues beyond the end of the read and is filled in from the germline J gene. The CDR3 has 13 residues. Germline loops: CDR1 SGHAT, CDR2 FQDESV (reference sequence).

This clone was observed many times. The read comes to an end 3 residues before the CDR3 does, leaving the germline J gene to fill in the end. Additional DNA sequences in this sample encode the identical CDR3. The V call is TRBV6-1, the J call TRBJ1-3; no clear D. CDR3 length: 13 residues. Trimming shortened V by 3 bases and J by 4 bases, and 7 bases separated the two germline ends. The V gene's germline CDR1 is MNHNS and CDR2 SASEGT. Here the CDR3 reads CASSDPQGNTIYF. The sequenced CDR3 bases are TGTGCCAGCAGTGACCCCCAGGGAAACACC.

Note on this clone: The read ends 3 residues shy of where the CDR3 ends; the end is completed using the germline J gene. The rearrangement uses TRBV2 and TRBJ2-2; TRBD1 agrees at 8 bases. Germline V CDR1 and CDR2: SNHLY, FYNNEI. There are 13 residues in the CDR3. CDR3 protein: CASQSAGGEKLFF. Partial CDR3 DNA: TGTGCCAGCCAAAGCGCAGGGGGCGAAAAG.

This clone appeared many times. Read sequence stops 3 residues before the CDR3 end, and the germline J gene provides the missing end. This chain connects TRBV5-1 to TRBJ1-2, with 7 nucleotides matching TRBD1. This CDR3 contains 16 residues. Germline V lookup: CDR1 SGHRS, CDR2 YFSETQ. V lost 0 bases, J lost 0 bases, and 5 bases stayed unmatched. Partial CDR3 DNA: TGCGCCAGCAGCTTGGCTGGGGACAGAACTAACTATGGC. It is translated as CASSLAGDRTNYG. The complete CDR3 protein is CASSLAGDRTNYGYTF.

The table lists this clone with many counts. The read is 3 residues too short to cover the CDR3 end, so that end is filled in from the germline J gene. The chain carries TRBV5-5 and TRBJ2-1, with D perhaps TRBD1 (6 bases). This CDR3 comprises 14 residues. CDR1 is SGHKS, CDR2 YYEKEE, per germline (reference sequence). The V gene lost 1 base and the J gene lost 3 bases, with 8 bases spanning the gap. CDR3 residues: CASSLRTVYNEQFF. The sequenced part of the CDR3 DNA is TGTGCCAGCAGCTTGAGGACAGTCTACAATGAG.

This clone has ten or more counts. The CDR3 DNA, read in part, is TGTGCCAGCAGCCCCGACAGTGAGCCCAGTCAGCCC. This translates into CASSPDSEPSQP. The entire CDR3 reads CASSPDSEPSQPQHF. The rearrangement uses TRBV7-2 and TRBJ1-5; D perhaps matches TRBD1 (5 bases). The read terminates 3 residues ahead of where the CDR3 ends, so the germline J gene completes it. The germline CDR1 and CDR2 sequences are SGHTA and FQGNSA. The CDR3 is 15 amino acids. Deletions cut 5 bases from V and 6 bases from J, with 17 bases between.

This clone was observed at least ten times. The read comes to an end 3 residues before the CDR3 does, leaving the germline J gene to fill in the end. The chain carries TRBV19 and TRBJ2-7; 9 nucleotides match TRBD1. Trimming took 1 base from V and 5 from J; bases not matched to a gene: 6. Looked up from germline, CDR1 is LNHDA and CDR2 is SQIVND (reference sequence). The CDR3 consists of 15 residues. The sequenced part of the CDR3 DNA is TGTGCCAGTAGTATAGGGACAGGGGCCTTGAACGAG. Its protein product is CASSIGTGALNE. The full CDR3 protein is CASSIGTGALNEQYF.

Ten or more counts support this clone. Read sequence stops 3 residues before the CDR3 end, and the germline J gene provides the missing end. The rearrangement uses TRBV2 and TRBJ2-3; D is unresolved. The CDR3 is 15 residues long. V was trimmed by 6 bases and J by 2 bases, leaving 15 bases between them. Germline CDR1 reads SNHLY; CDR2 reads FYNNEI. The covered CDR3 bases are TGTGCCAGCAGAAAACGCACTGACACCACAGATACG. The encoded protein is CASRKRTDTTDT. The whole CDR3 protein reads CASRKRTDTTDTQYF.

As regards this clone: The observed sequence ends 3 residues before the CDR3 terminus, with the missing tail filled in from the germline J gene. The chain combines TRBV11-3 with TRBJ2-7; 7 bases fit TRBD1. The CDR3 runs 14 residues. J was trimmed by 3 bases and V by 2 bases; bases with no gene match: 4. Germline V gene data show CDR1 as SGHNT and CDR2 as YENEEA. Incomplete CDR3 DNA: TGTGCCAGCAGCTTATTTGACAGGGTCTACGAG. Translation gives CASSLFDRVYE. The full-length CDR3 reads as CASSLFDRVYEQYF.

In this sample, this clone turned up many times. The read gets to within 3 residues of the CDR3 end, and the germline J gene fills in the rest. This chain links TRBV30 with TRBJ1-2, with 9 bases aligning to TRBD1. Germline V gene sequence: CDR1 GTSNPN, CDR2 SVGIG (reference sequence). The CDR3 has 14 residues. Losses at the gene ends were 1 base for V and 5 bases for J; bases not matched to a gene: 5. The CDR3 bases that were read are TGTGCCTGGAGTGATACGACAGGGGGTTATGGC. Translation: CAWSDTTGGYG. The entire CDR3 sequence reads CAWSDTTGGYGYTF. The full variable domain, its missing parts supplied by reference TRBV30 and TRBJ1-2, is SQTIHQWPATLVQPVGSPLSLECTVEGTSNPNLYWYRQAAGRGLQLLFYSVGIGQISSEVPQNLSASRPQDRQFILSSKKLLLSDSGFYLCAWSDTTGGYGYTFGSGTRLTVV.

This clone was detected ten times or more. The read terminates 3 residues ahead of where the CDR3 ends, so the germline J gene completes it. V is TRBV30 and J is TRBJ1-5; D is unresolved. Trimming cost V 0 bases and J 6 bases, with 9 bases left between them. This CDR3 comprises 13 residues. The germline V gene has CDR1 GTSNPN and CDR2 SVGIG (reference sequence). The sequenced part of the CDR3 DNA is TGTGCCTGGAGTGTACGGGGAGCTCAGCCC. It specifies CAWSVRGAQP. The whole CDR3 region reads CAWSVRGAQPQHF.

This clone was found many times. The missing CDR3 end, 3 residues past where the read stops, is filled in from the germline J gene. This chain links TRBV5-1 with TRBJ2-5; D possibly matches TRBD1 or TRBD2 (6 bases each). Deletions cut 2 bases from V and 5 bases from J, with 19 bases between. Germline CDR1 SGHRS, CDR2 YFSETQ. CDR3 length equals 16 residues. CDR3 bases read: TGCGCCAGCAGCTTTATACCGGGAGTAAGGGGGGAGACC. Encoded protein: CASSFIPGVRGET. The whole CDR3 sequence reads CASSFIPGVRGETQYF.

This clone occurred many times. Read data end 3 residues before the CDR3 end; the end is taken from the germline J gene. The chain couples TRBV7-3 to TRBJ2-1; a possible D gene is TRBD2 (5 bases). CDR3 length equals 14 residues. V lost 8 bases and J 3 bases, leaving 14 bases between the germline ends. Germline loops: CDR1 SGHTA, CDR2 FQGTGA. CDR3 bases read: TGTGCCAGCGGTTCAGGAGGAATCTACAATGAG. Translating it yields CASGSGGIYNE. The entire CDR3 protein reads CASGSGGIYNEQFF. The full variable domain, rest sourced from reference TRBV7-3 and TRBJ2-1, is GAGVSQTPSNKVTEKGKYVELRCDPISGHTALYWYRQSLGQGPEFLIYFQGTGAADDSGLPNDRFFAVRPEGSVSTLKIQRTERGDSAVYLCASGSGGIYNEQFFGPGTRLTVL.

There are a few counts of this clone. The read falls 3 residues short of the CDR3 end, and the missing part is taken from the germline J gene. At the DNA level, this CDR3 is encoded by other sequences in the same sample as well. The chain joins TRBV6-1 to TRBJ1-1, with D possibly TRBD1 on 6 matching bases. Germline loops: CDR1 MNHNS, CDR2 SASEGT. There are 15 residues in the CDR3. Partial CDR3 DNA: TGTGCCAGCAGTGATTCTGTGGGAGGGGGGGTGACA. As protein: CASSDSVGGGVT. The complete CDR3 protein is CASSDSVGGGVTAFF.

This clone appeared many times. The read ends 3 residues early relative to the CDR3; the germline J gene fills the gap. The V call is TRBV7-9, the J call TRBJ1-3, with 8 bases matching TRBD1. The J segment lost 5 bases and the V segment lost 5 bases, leaving 5 bases of the junction unmatched. This CDR3 has 14 residues. Germline V lookup: CDR1 SEHNR, CDR2 FQNEAQ (reference sequence). The sequenced part of the CDR3 DNA is TGTGCCAGCAGCGATCGGACAGGGAGAAACACC. Protein: CASSDRTGRNT. The whole CDR3 sequence reads CASSDRTGRNTIYF.

This clone was counted at least ten times. The missing CDR3 end, 3 residues past where the read stops, is filled in from the germline J gene. The V call is TRBV7-9, the J call TRBJ1-5; maybe TRBD1 (5 bases). The CDR3 spans 15 residues. Trimming took off 1 base at V and 5 bases at J, with 12 bases between the two ends. The V gene's germline CDR1 is SEHNR and CDR2 FQNEAQ (reference sequence). The DNA read from the CDR3 is TGTGCCAGCAGCTTAGGATTGGGGCTGGATCAGCCC. Translated: CASSLGLGLDQP. The complete CDR3 sequence is CASSLGLGLDQPQHF.

This clone was observed many times. The read gets to within 3 residues of the CDR3 end, and the germline J gene fills in the rest. This chain links TRBV19 with TRBJ1-1; TRBD1 matches at 7 bases. With V trimmed by 6 bases and J by 1 base, 8 bases remained unmatched. Germline V gene sequence: CDR1 LNHDA, CDR2 SQIVND (reference sequence). The CDR3 sequence is 15 residues long. The CDR3 DNA, read in part, is TGTGCCAGTAGAAAAGACAGGGCAGGGAACACTGAA. Its translation: CASRKDRAGNTE. The full CDR3 is CASRKDRAGNTEAFF. Combining the CDR3 with reference TRBV19 and TRBJ1-1 gives the whole variable domain DGGITQSPKYLFRKEGQNVTLSCEQNLNHDAMYWYRQDPGQGLRLIYYSQIVNDFQKGDIAEGYSVSREKKESFPLTVTSAQKNPTAFYLCASRKDRAGNTEAFFGQGTRLTVV.

As for this clone: The DNA ends 3 residues before the CDR3 does, and the rest of the CDR3 is filled in from the germline J gene. The chain joins TRBV7-2 to TRBJ2-7; D not resolved. Germline CDR1 and CDR2: SGHTA and FQGNSA. The CDR3 covers 15 residues. V was clipped by 8 bases and J by 0 bases, with 17 bases between them. Incomplete CDR3 DNA: TGTGCCAGCGGCCCCTTGCTGGTAAGCTCCTACGAG. As protein: CASGPLLVSSYE. The whole CDR3 protein reads CASGPLLVSSYEQYF.